The source of this T cell receptor beta chain is a study of beta chain features in type 1 diabetes. Study results and limitations: Shorter TCRB CDR3s, moderately but significantly so, marked every one of the four CD4+ subsets in Type 1 diabetes patients. VDJ junctions sequenced from type 1 diabetes patients showed fewer insertions and more deletions.

The entirety of the isolated RNA underwent reverse transcription, so expressed TCRB transcripts were sequenced. The table came from immunoSEQ multiplex PCR; TCRdb's copy has only in-frame clones and leaves some out. The sample records around 650,000 clones, around 11% being singletons. This clone has just one count. Its antigen remains unknown. The collection from each donor was one heparinised blood draw averaging roughly 0.12 L. Per the germline V gene, CDR1 is SGHTA and CDR2 is FQGNSA. V shed 0 bases and J shed 1 base, with 11 bases lying between them. This CDR3 is 16 amino acids long. Sequenced: naive CD4+ T cells from blood. The sequence derives from a man younger than 40 with type 1 diabetes. This rearrangement joins TRBV7-2 to TRBJ2-3; D might be TRBD2 (6 bases). The DNA of the CDR3 is TGTGCCAGCAGCTTAGCGCCTGGGACTGGCACAGATACGCAGTATTTT. It encodes CASSLAPGTGTDTQYF.